Following are 19 T cell receptor beta chains from one sample sequenced in a study of blood T cell repertoires in COVID-19. TCRdb's copy holds only in-frame clones and misses some; the assay was immunoSEQ multiplex PCR. The data hold roughly 140,000 clones, with about four fifths observed a single time. Sample: peripheral blood. Receptors were obtained from a woman older than 75 in a cohort sampled during active or convalescent COVID-19.

The J gene is TRBJ2-4, the V gene TRBV5-5, with D possibly TRBD1 on 6 matching bases. Germline V lookup: CDR1 SGHKS, CDR2 YYEKEE (reference sequence). The germline V and J ends were trimmed by 5 bases and 9 bases, with 15 bases remaining between them. The CDR3 covers 13 residues. CDR3 coding DNA: TGTGCCAGCAGAACGGGACATAATTCCATTCAGTACTTC. Amino acid sequence: CASRTGHNSIQYF.

This sequence joins TRBV5-6 and TRBJ1-4; D is ambiguous. The CDR3 totals 14 residues. Germline V lookup: CDR1 SGHDT, CDR2 YYEEEE. Trimming removed 2 bases from V and 8 bases from J, with 13 bases in between. CDR3 protein: CASSFTRMEEKLFF. The CDR3 DNA is TGTGCCAGCAGCTTTACACGAATGGAGGAAAAACTGTTTTTT.

The chain links TRBV15 to TRBJ2-2; possibly TRBD2 for D (6 bases). Trimming took 3 bases from V and 6 from J, leaving 8 bases between them. The CDR3 runs 13 residues. The germline CDR1 and CDR2 sequences are LNHNV and YYDKDF (reference sequence). CDR3 loop: CATSRSGAGELFF. The CDR3 coding sequence is TGTGCCACCAGCAGGTCGGGGGCCGGGGAGCTGTTTTTT.

The rearrangement links TRBV7-6 to TRBJ2-5, with D tentatively TRBD1 (5 bases). The germline V and J ends were trimmed by 5 bases and 1 base, with 14 bases remaining between them. The CDR3 totals 15 residues. Per the germline V gene, CDR1 is SGHVS and CDR2 is FNYEAQ. CDR3 region: CASSPLGRTQETQYF. The CDR3 DNA sequence: TGTGCCAGCAGCCCCTTGGGGCGGACCCAAGAGACCCAGTACTTC.

This clone has just one count. This chain links TRBV28 with TRBJ2-7, with a weak D call TRBD2 (7 bases). This CDR3 has 15 residues. CDR1 is MDHEN, CDR2 SYDVKM, per germline. V gave up 2 bases and J gave up 3 bases, with 14 bases separating them. CDR3 protein: CASSLPGGLGYEQYF. The CDR3, as DNA: TGTGCCAGCAGTTTACCGGGGGGCTTGGGCTACGAGCAGTACTTC.

The chain uses TRBV5-1 and TRBJ2-2; tentative D call: TRBD1 (5 bases). The CDR3 is made up of 16 amino acids. CDR1 is SGHRS and CDR2 is YFSETQ in the germline V gene. V lost 1 base and J lost 1, with 11 bases in between. CDR3 nucleotide sequence: TGCGCCAGCAGCTTGCAGGGCGGATTGAACACCGGGGAGCTGTTTTTT. Protein product: CASSLQGGLNTGELFF.

The genes are TRBV6-6 and TRBJ2-1; D may be TRBD2 (6 bases). This CDR3 is built from 15 residues. The germline V gene encodes CDR1 MNHNY and CDR2 SVGAGI (reference sequence). Trimming removed 4 bases at V and 8 bases at J, with 18 bases between. CDR3 nucleotides: TGTGCCAGCAGTTCCTCTTATCCGCGGGGCGATGAGCAGTTCTTC. It is translated as CASSSSYPRGDEQFF.

This clone was seen only once. The V and J genes are TRBV5-4 and TRBJ1-1, with D perhaps matching TRBD1 (5 bases). The CDR3 runs to 14 residues. Germline V gene data show CDR1 as SGHNT and CDR2 as YYREEE (reference sequence). The V end lost 4 bases, the J end lost 5 bases, and 15 bases lay between the germline ends. The CDR3 reads CASSPGGIPTEAFF. The CDR3 region has the DNA TGTGCCAGCAGCCCCGGGGGTATTCCAACTGAAGCTTTCTTT.

This clone was seen once. The chain employs TRBV4-1 and TRBJ1-4; no clear D. This CDR3 has 16 residues. Germline values: CDR1 MGHRA, CDR2 YSYEKL. V lost 0 bases and J 5 bases, leaving 13 bases between the germline ends. The CDR3 DNA follows: TGCGCCAGCAGCCAAGACCCGACGGGGTTAAATGAAAAACTGTTTTTT. Amino acids: CASSQDPTGLNEKLFF.

This chain links TRBV4-1 with TRBJ1-3; the D is unclear. The CDR3 has 13 amino acids. The V end lost 4 bases, the J end lost 7 bases, and 11 bases lay between the germline ends. Germline values: CDR1 MGHRA, CDR2 YSYEKL. The CDR3, as DNA: TGCGCCAGCAGCCTCCCGGGTACGAACACCATATATTTT. Translated, it gives CASSLPGTNTIYF.

The CDR3 nucleotides are TGTGCCAGCAGCTTCCGGGACAGCTTTAATTCACCCCTCCACTTT. Its protein is CASSFRDSFNSPLHF. V and J are TRBV9 and TRBJ1-6, with 7 bases aligning to TRBD1. Germline V gene lookup returns CDR1 SGDLS and CDR2 YYNGEE. The CDR3 consists of 15 residues. The V and J ends lost 4 bases and 6 bases, in that order; junction bases with no gene match: 7.

The chain recombines TRBV7-9 with TRBJ1-5; possibly TRBD1 for D (6 bases). The germline gives CDR1 SEHNR, CDR2 FQNEAQ (reference sequence). This CDR3 is 17 amino acids long. V was trimmed by 1 base and J by 4 bases, leaving 17 bases between them. CDR3 coding DNA: TGTGCCAGCAGCTTAGTCGCGGGGGACACTATAAATCAGCCCCAGCATTTT. Translating gives CASSLVAGDTINQPQHF.

This CDR3 reads CASSSRTGGTNYF. The CDR3 nucleotides read TGTGCCAGCAGTTCCCGAACGGGGGGAACAAACTACTTC. The chain uses TRBV28 and TRBJ2-5; 7 bases map to TRBD2. The CDR3 is 13 residues long. The trim removed 4 bases at V and 14 bases at J, leaving 13 bases unmatched. Germline V gives CDR1 MDHEN, CDR2 SYDVKM.

V usage is TRBV5-5 and J usage is TRBJ1-1; D not certain. Trimming removed 0 bases at V and 1 base at J, with 7 bases between. Germline lookup yields CDR1 SGHKS and CDR2 YYEKEE (reference sequence). CDR3 size: 14 residues. CDR3 bases: TGTGCCAGCAGCTTGGATCCCAGGAACACTGAAGCTTTCTTT. Protein sequence: CASSLDPRNTEAFF.

The chain links TRBV18 to TRBJ2-3; perhaps TRBD1 as D (6 bases). The CDR3 is 13 amino acids. V dropped 0 bases and J dropped 8 bases, with 9 bases sitting between them. CDR1 and CDR2 (germline): KGHSH, LQKENI. The CDR3 region has the DNA TGTGCCAGCTCACCACCGATAGGGGGTACGCAGTATTTT. Protein: CASSPPIGGTQYF.

The gene calls are TRBV7-8 and TRBJ1-5; 8 nucleotides align to TRBD1. The CDR3 length is 17 residues. Trimming took 0 bases from V and 0 from J; bases not matched to a gene: 4. Germline V gives CDR1 SGHVS, CDR2 FQNEAQ. The CDR3 spells CASSLAGTGYSNQPQHF. Written as DNA, the CDR3 is TGTGCCAGCAGCTTAGCTGGGACAGGTTATAGCAATCAGCCCCAGCATTTT.

The genes are TRBV10-1 and TRBJ2-7; possible D gene TRBD1, 6 bases. The CDR3 is 16 amino acids. The V end lost 2 bases, the J end lost 6 bases, and 20 bases lay between the germline ends. CDR1 and CDR2 from the germline V gene are WNHNN and SYGVQD (reference sequence). This CDR3 is CASSEPRVGTRGEQYV. For the CDR3, the DNA is TGCGCCAGCAGTGAGCCGAGGGTCGGGACACGAGGCGAGCAGTACGTC.

V is TRBV10-3 and J is TRBJ1-2; tentatively, D is TRBD1 (5 bases). This CDR3 is 14 amino acids long. CDR1 is ENHRY, CDR2 SYGVKD, per germline. The germline V and J ends were trimmed by 10 bases and 0 bases, with 15 bases remaining between them. CDR3 bases: TGTGCCACAACGTCGGGGGGGTCTAACTATGGCTACACCTTC. Translated, it gives CATTSGGSNYGYTF.

The chain has TRBV28 and TRBJ2-5; no clear D. Deletions cut 2 bases from V and 7 bases from J, with 8 bases between. Germline V gene lookup returns CDR1 MDHEN and CDR2 SYDVKM. The CDR3 is 12 residues long. The CDR3 region is CASSLTLRTQYF. Here the CDR3 DNA reads TGTGCCAGCAGTTTAACTTTGCGGACCCAGTACTTC. Drawing the rest from reference TRBV28 and TRBJ2-5, the complete variable domain is DVKVTQSSRYLVKRTGEKVFLECVQDMDHENMFWYRQDPGLGLRLIYFSYDVKMKEKGDIPEGYSVSREKKERFSLILESASTNQTSMYLCASSLTLRTQYFGPGTRLLVL.